The T cell receptor (beta chain) under discussion was sequenced for a study of T cells in Graves' hyperthyroidism and ophthalmopathy (dated by TCRdb to between 2018 and 2021). Context from the whole study: Peripheral blood was collected at initial diagnosis, before any treatment. To identify distinguishing TCR V-J signatures, a discovery cohort of 90 to 100 patients was used, comprising 43 with Graves' ophthalmopathy and some 60 with stable Graves' hyperthyroidism. Prospective prediction of ophthalmopathy was tested in an independent validation cohort consisting of 18 to 20 hyperthyroidism patients and around 17 patients who later progressed to ophthalmopathy. The approximately 98 discovery patients were randomly divided into training and test sets at a 7:3 ratio. Thyroid tissue and blood T-cell repertoires from six Graves' hyperthyroidism patients were also compared in the study. Following sampling, methimazole starting at 30 mg daily was given to hyperthyroidism patients, and high-dose intravenous methylprednisolone was given to ophthalmopathy patients. According to the paper, TCR Vbeta CDR3 sequencing was carried out on 135 peripheral blood samples, which came from approximately 43 ophthalmopathy, under 80 hyperthyroidism and around 17 progressor patients. What the research found in general, with its limitations: A model built on a 13 V-J signature distinguished ophthalmopathy from stable hyperthyroidism, reaching roughly 88% sensitivity and around 81% specificity in cross-validation and 80%/75% in testing. In validation, the model predicted progression to ophthalmopathy a median of roughly 6.2 months before onset, with 65% to 71% sensitivity and 72.22% specificity. Most expanded thyroid clonotypes (frequency above 0.001) were also detected in blood, a finding suggesting that blood repertoires may reflect thyroid immune responses. No statistical method was used to set the sample size in advance, and investigators knew the group allocation.

The TCR beta CDR3 regions were amplified from RNA transcripts. For the first round of RT-PCR on the TCR CDR3, the HTBI primer set was used together with the Qiagen OneStep RT-PCR kit. Libraries were constructed in a second round of multiplex PCR, after which size selection and purification were carried out. Libraries were sequenced paired-end with 100 bp reads on an Illumina HiSeq2000. For the original study's pipeline: Raw data were processed with SOAPnuke, discarding reads with adapters, uncalled bases, mean Phred below 15, or no exact constant-primer or identifier match. COPE v1.2.5 was used to merge high-quality paired reads, and clonotypes were defined as unique nucleotide sequences. MiTCR v1.1 was used to align clonotypes to the IMGT TRBV, TRBD and TRBJ reference segments. The analysis included only V-J combinations with a frequency above 0.0001, which together covered 99% to 99.2% of the repertoires. The TCS score was defined as the ratio of F50 (clonal expansion) to E x V (chaos), calculated using BLOSUM62-based TCRdist between CDR3 peptides within each V-J. Welch's t-statistics and random forest reduced fewer than 600 V-J features to some 14, which were used in a naive Bayes classifier (R e1071). TCRdb trimmed public reads at Q25 via fastp, called clones via MiXCR and kept in-frame beta chains. Each entry is one CDR3 protein sequence, shown with its most common DNA and genes. The V and J calls and clone size are TCRdb's, not the authors'. This sample lists more than 300,000 distinct CDR3 sequences; approximately 15% were detected once. The ten largest clones add up to about 20% of the sample.

The sample holds many counts of this clonotype. Its specific antigen is unknown. Base qualities are not at hand, and no much larger clone is one base apart. In the ophthalmopathy patients, disease was moderately to severely active, with a Clinical Activity Score of 3 or more, a NOSPECS grade of 4 or more, and a duration of less than 3 months. Any patient with an uncontrolled infection, another autoimmune disease, pregnancy or lactation was excluded. Diagnoses relied on clinical symptoms, serum thyroxine and TRAb, thyroid ultrasound and orbital computed tomography. Ficoll-Paque density gradient centrifugation was used to isolate PBMCs from 8.5 to 10 ml of fresh peripheral blood. Total RNA was extracted using Trizol reagent, and RNA quality was assessed on an Agilent 2100 Bioanalyzer. The sequenced material came from blood. The receptor comes from a young woman with Graves' ophthalmopathy.

The sequence in DNA is TGTGCCAGCAGCTCACCCCACCGATACGAGCAGTACTTC. The encoded protein is CASSSPHRYEQYF. The chain uses TRBV7-8 and TRBJ2-7; the D gene assignment is ambiguous. V loses 4 bases of germline sequence and J loses 4 bases, and the interval between the two ends is 11 bases. CDR3 length: 13 amino acids, cysteine to phenylalanine. The CDR3 DNA has 39 bases and is translated from base 1. Sequences SGHVS (CDR1) and FQNEAQ (CDR2) are obtained from the germline V gene.